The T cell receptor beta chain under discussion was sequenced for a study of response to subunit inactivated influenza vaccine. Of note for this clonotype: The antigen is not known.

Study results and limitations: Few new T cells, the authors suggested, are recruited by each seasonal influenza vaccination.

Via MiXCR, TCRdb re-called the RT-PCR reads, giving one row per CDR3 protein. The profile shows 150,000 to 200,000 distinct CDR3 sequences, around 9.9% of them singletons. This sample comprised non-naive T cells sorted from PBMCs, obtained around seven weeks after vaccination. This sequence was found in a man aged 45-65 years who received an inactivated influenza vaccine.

CDR3 residues: CASSLLGGRGNTEAFF. CDR3 bases: TGTGCCAGCAGTTTATTGGGGGGCAGAGGGAACACTGAAGCTTTCTTT. The gene calls are TRBV28 and TRBJ1-1; perhaps TRBD1 as D (6 bases). The germline V gene encodes CDR1 MDHEN and CDR2 SYDVKM. The V end was cut by 1 base, the J end by 1 base, with 13 bases between. The CDR3 extends over 16 amino acids.